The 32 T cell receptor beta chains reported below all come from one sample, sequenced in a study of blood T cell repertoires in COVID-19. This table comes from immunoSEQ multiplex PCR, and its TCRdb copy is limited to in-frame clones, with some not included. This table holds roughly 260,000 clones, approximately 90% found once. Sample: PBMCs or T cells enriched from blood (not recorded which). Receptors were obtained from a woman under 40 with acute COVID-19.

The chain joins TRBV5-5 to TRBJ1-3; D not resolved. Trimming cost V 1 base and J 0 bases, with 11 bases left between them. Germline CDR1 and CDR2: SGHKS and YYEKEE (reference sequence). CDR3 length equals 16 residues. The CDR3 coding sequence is TGTGCCAGCAGCTTGAATTGGGCCAACTCTGGAAACACCATATATTTT. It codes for CASSLNWANSGNTIYF.

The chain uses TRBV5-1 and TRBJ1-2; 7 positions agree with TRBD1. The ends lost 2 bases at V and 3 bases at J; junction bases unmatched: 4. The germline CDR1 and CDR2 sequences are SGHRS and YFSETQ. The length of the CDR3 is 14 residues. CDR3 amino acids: CASSLSGTDYGYTF. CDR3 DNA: TGCGCCAGCAGCTTATCCGGGACAGACTATGGCTACACCTTC.

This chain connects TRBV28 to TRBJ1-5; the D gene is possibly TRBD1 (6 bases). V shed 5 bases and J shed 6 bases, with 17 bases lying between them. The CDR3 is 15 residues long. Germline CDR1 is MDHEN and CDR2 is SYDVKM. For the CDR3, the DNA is TGTGCCAGCAGTACAACAGGGATAGTAGGTCAGCCCCAGCATTTT. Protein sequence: CASSTTGIVGQPQHF.

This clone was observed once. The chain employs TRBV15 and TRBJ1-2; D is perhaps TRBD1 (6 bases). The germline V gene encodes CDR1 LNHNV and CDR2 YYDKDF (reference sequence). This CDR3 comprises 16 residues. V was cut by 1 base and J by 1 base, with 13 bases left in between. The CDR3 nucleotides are TGTGCCACCAGCAGAGTGAAGGACAGACATAACTATGGCTACACCTTC. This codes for CATSRVKDRHNYGYTF.

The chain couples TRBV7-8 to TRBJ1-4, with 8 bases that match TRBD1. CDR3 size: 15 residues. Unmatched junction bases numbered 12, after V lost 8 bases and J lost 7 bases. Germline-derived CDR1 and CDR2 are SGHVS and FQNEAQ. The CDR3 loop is CASGEDRVGGEKLFF. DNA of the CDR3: TGTGCCAGCGGGGAGGACAGGGTCGGGGGTGAAAAACTGTTTTTT.

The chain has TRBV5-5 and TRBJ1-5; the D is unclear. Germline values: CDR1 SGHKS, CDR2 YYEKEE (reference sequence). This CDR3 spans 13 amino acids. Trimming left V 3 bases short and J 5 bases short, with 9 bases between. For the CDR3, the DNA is TGTGCCAGCAGCTACGACGGGGATCAGCCCCAGCATTTT. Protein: CASSYDGDQPQHF.

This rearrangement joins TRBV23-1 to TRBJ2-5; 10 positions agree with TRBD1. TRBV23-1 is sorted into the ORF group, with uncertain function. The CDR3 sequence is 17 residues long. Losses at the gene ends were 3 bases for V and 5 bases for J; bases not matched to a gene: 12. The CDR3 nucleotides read TGCGCCAGCAGTCAGGGACCGGGACAGGGGAAAGCGGAGACCCAGTACTTC. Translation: CASSQGPGQGKAETQYF.

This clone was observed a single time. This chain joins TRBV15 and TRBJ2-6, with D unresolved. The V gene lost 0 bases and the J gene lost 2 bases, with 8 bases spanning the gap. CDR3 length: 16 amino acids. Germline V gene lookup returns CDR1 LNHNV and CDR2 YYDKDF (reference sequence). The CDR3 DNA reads TGTGCCACCAGCAGAGATCCGGGTGCTGGGGCCAACGTCCTGACTTTC. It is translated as CATSRDPGAGANVLTF. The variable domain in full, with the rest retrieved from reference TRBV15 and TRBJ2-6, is DAMVIQNPRYQVTQFGKPVTLSCSQTLNHNVMYWYQQKSSQAPKLLFHYYDKDFNNEADTPDNFQSRRPNTSFCFLDIRSPGLGDTAMYLCATSRDPGAGANVLTFGAGSRLTVL.

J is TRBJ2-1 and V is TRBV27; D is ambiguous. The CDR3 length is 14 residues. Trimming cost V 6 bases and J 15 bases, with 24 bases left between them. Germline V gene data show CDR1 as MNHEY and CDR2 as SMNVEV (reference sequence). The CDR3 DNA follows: TGTGCCAGCAGAATGAAACACGATCGTTACGAGGTGTTCTTC. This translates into CASRMKHDRYEVFF.

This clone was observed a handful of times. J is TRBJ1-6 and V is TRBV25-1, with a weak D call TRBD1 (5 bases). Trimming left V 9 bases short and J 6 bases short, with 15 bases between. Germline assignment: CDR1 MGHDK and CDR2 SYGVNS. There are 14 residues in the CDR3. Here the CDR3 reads CASRGPGGNSPLHF. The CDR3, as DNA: TGTGCCAGTCGGGGACCGGGGGGTAATTCACCCCTCCACTTT.

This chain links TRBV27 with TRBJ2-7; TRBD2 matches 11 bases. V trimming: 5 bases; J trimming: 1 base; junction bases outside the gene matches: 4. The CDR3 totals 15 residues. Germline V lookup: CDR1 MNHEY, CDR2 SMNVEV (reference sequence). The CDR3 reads CASSQTSGVSYEQYF. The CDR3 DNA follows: TGTGCCAGCAGTCAGACTAGCGGGGTATCCTACGAGCAGTACTTC.

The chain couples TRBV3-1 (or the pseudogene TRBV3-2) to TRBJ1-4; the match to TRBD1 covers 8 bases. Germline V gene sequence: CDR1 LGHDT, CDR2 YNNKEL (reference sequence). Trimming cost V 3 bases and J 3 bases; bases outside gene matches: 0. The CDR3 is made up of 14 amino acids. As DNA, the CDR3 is TGTGCCAGCAGCCAGGACAGGGCTAATGAAAAACTGTTTTTT. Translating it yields CASSQDRANEKLFF.

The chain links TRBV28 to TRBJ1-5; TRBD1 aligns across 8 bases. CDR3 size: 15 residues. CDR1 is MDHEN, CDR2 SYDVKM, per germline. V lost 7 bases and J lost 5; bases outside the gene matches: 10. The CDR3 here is CASTPLDREYQPQHF. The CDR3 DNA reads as TGTGCCAGCACCCCTTTGGACAGGGAGTATCAGCCCCAGCATTTT.

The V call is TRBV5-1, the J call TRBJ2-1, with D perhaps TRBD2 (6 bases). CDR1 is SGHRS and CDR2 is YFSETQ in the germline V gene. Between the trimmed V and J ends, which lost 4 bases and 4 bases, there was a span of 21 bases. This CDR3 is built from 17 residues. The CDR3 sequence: CASSKTPGLNEYNEQFF. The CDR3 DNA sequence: TGCGCCAGCAGCAAGACACCGGGACTGAACGAATACAATGAGCAGTTCTTC.

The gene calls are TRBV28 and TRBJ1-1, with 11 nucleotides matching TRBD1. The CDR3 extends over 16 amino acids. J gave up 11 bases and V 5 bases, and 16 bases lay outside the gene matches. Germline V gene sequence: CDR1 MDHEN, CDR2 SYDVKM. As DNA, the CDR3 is TGTGCCAGCAGTCACCGGGACAGGGGGATAGATCGGATTGCTTTCTTT. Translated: CASSHRDRGIDRIAFF.

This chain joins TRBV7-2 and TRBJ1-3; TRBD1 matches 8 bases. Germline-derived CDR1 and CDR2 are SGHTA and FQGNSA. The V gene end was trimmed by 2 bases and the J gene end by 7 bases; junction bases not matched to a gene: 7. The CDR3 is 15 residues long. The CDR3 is CASSLTTGAVNTIYF. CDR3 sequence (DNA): TGTGCCAGCAGCTTAACGACAGGGGCGGTGAACACCATATATTTT.

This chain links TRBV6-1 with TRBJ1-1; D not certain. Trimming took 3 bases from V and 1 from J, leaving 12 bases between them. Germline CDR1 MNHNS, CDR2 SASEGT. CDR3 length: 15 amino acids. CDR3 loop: CASSDTLLTNTEAFF. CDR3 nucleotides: TGTGCCAGCAGTGATACACTACTGACGAACACTGAAGCTTTCTTT.

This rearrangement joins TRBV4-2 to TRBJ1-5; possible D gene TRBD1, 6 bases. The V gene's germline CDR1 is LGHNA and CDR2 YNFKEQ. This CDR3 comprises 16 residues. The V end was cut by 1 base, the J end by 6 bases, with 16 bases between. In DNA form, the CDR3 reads TGTGCCAGCAGCCAAGCTTTGGCAGGGGTAGGTCAGCCCCAGCATTTT. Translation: CASSQALAGVGQPQHF.

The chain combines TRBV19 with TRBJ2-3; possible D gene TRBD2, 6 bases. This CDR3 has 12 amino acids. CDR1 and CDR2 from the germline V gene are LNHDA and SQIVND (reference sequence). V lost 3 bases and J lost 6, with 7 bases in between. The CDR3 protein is CASSIRGDTQYF. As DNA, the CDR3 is TGTGCCAGTAGTATTCGGGGGGATACGCAGTATTTT.

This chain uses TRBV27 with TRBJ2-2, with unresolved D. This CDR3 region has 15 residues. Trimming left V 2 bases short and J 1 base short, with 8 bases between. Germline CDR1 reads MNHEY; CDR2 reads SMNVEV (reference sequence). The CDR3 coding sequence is TGTGCCAGCAGTTTACAGGATCGGAACACCGGGGAGCTGTTTTTT. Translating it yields CASSLQDRNTGELFF.

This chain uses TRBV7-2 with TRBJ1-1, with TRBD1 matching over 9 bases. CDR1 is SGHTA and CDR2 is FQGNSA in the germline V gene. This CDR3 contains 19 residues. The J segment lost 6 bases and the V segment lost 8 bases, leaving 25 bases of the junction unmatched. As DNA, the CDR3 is TGTGCCAGCCAGCTGCCAGCTCGGGACAGGGTGTTCTTGGGCCCTGAAGCTTTCTTT. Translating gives CASQLPARDRVFLGPEAFF.

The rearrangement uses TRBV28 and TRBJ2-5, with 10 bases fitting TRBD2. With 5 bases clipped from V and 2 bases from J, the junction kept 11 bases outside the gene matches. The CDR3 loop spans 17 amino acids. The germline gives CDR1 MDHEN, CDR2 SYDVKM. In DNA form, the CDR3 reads TGTGCCAGCAGTCCGAACCCGGGACTAGCGTTACAAGAGACCCAGTACTTC. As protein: CASSPNPGLALQETQYF.

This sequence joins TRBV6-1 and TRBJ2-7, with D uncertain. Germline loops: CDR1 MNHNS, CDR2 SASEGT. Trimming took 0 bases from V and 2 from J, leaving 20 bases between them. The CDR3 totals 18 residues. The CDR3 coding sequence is TGTGCCAGCAGTGAAGCGTCCCTGAAGTTGGCGGTAACCTACGAGCAGTACTTC. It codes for CASSEASLKLAVTYEQYF.

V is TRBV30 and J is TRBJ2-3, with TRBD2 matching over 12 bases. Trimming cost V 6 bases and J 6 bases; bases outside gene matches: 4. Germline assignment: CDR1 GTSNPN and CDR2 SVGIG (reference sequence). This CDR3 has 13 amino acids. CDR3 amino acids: CACTSGGPDTQYF. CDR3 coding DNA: TGTGCCTGTACTAGCGGGGGGCCGGATACGCAGTATTTT.

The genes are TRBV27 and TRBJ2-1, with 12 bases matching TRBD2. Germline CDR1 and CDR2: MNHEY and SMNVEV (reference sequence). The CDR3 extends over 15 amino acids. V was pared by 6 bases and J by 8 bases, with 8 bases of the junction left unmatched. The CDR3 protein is CASRLLAGGYYEQFF. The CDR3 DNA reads TGTGCCAGCAGACTACTAGCGGGAGGTTACTATGAGCAGTTCTTC.

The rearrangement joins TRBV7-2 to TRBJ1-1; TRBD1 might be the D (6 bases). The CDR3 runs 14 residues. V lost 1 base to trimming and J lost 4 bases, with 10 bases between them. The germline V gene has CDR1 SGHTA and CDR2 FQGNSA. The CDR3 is CASSLGGGGTEAFF. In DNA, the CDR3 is TGTGCCAGCAGCTTAGGAGGGGGTGGCACTGAAGCTTTCTTT.

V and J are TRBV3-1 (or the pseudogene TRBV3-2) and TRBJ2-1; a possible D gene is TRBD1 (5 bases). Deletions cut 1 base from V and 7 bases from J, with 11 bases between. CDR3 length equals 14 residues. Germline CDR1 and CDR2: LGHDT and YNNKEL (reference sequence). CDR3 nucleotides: TGTGCCAGCAGCCAAGTAACAGGCCAAAATGAGCAGTTCTTC. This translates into CASSQVTGQNEQFF.

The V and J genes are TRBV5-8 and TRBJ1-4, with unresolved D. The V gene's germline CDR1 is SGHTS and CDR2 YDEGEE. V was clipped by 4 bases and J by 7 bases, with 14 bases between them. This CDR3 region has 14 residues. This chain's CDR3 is CASSTGEAGEKLFF. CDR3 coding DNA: TGTGCCAGCAGCACGGGCGAAGCGGGTGAAAAACTGTTTTTT.

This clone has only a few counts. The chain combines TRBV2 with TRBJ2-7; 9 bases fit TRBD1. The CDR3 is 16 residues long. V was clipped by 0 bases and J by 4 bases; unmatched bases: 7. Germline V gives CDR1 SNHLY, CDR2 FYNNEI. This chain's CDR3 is CASSEALGTGTYEQYF. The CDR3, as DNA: TGTGCCAGCAGTGAAGCGCTTGGGACAGGGACTTACGAGCAGTACTTC.

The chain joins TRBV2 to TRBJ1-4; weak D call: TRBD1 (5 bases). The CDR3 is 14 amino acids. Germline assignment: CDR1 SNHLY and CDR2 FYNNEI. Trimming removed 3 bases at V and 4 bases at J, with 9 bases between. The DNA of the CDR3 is TGTGCCAGCAGTGACTTAGGGGTTAATGAAAAACTGTTTTTT. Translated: CASSDLGVNEKLFF.

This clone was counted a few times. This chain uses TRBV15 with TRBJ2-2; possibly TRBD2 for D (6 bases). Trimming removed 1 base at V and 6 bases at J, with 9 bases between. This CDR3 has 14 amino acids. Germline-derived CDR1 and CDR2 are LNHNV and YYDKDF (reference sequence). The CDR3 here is CATSRAAGPGELFF. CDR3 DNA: TGTGCCACCAGCAGAGCCGCGGGGCCCGGGGAGCTGTTTTTT.

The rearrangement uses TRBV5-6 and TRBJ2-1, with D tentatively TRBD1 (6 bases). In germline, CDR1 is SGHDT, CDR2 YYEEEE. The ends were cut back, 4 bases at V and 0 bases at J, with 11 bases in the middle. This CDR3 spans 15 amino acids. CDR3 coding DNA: TGTGCCAGCAGCGATACAGGGTCCTCCTACAATGAGCAGTTCTTC. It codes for CASSDTGSSYNEQFF.